The 27 T cell receptor beta chains below come from one sample, sequenced in a study of response to subunit inactivated influenza vaccine. TCRdb redid the calling of the RT-PCR reads with MiXCR, one entry per CDR3 protein. The table shows some 550,000 distinct CDR3 sequences, with approximately 20% occurring only once. The same sample was also studied in work on T cells expressing NK-cell markers. From that paper: Researchers built TCR beta cDNA using 5'RACE template switching with UMIs.

The source material was CD4+ T cells sorted from PBMCs, sampled 11 to 12 days after vaccination. These TCRs come from a man aged 50 or older who received an inactivated influenza vaccine.

A few counts support this clonotype. CDR3 nucleotide sequence: TGTGCCAGCAGCCATGACCCGGCCTACGAGCAGTACTTC. Translated, it gives CASSHDPAYEQYF. The chain employs TRBV4-2 and TRBJ2-7, with D unclear. Germline V gene data show CDR1 as LGHNA and CDR2 as YNFKEQ. The CDR3 length is 13 residues. Trimming stripped 3 bases from V and 2 bases from J, with 8 bases between.

This chain uses TRBV5-1 with TRBJ2-7; a possible D gene is TRBD2 (6 bases). The germline gives CDR1 SGHRS, CDR2 YFSETQ. Trimming took 5 bases from V and 3 from J, leaving 12 bases between them. This CDR3 is 13 amino acids long. CDR3 sequence: CASRSVGGYEQYF. The CDR3 DNA follows: TGCGCCAGCAGGTCAGTCGGGGGCTACGAGCAGTACTTC.

The J gene is TRBJ2-2, the V gene TRBV6-5, with no clear D. The V end lost 2 bases, the J end lost 7 bases, and 14 bases lay between the germline ends. Germline V gene lookup returns CDR1 MNHEY and CDR2 SVGAGI. This CDR3 is built from 15 residues. Here the CDR3 DNA reads TGTGCCAGCAGTTACAAGGCCCCTGTGGGCGGGGAGCTGTTTTTT. This encodes CASSYKAPVGGELFF.

This clonotype was found a few times. The chain couples TRBV9 to TRBJ2-1, with 9 bases that match TRBD1. The V gene end was trimmed by 0 bases and the J gene end by 8 bases; junction bases not matched to a gene: 6. The CDR3 is 15 amino acids. The germline CDR1 and CDR2 sequences are SGDLS and YYNGEE. CDR3: CASSVGGTGLDEQFF. The DNA of the CDR3 is TGTGCCAGCAGCGTAGGGGGGACAGGGTTAGATGAGCAGTTCTTC.

This sequence joins TRBV5-6 and TRBJ1-2; no definite D call. Germline-derived CDR1 and CDR2 are SGHDT and YYEEEE. The CDR3 spans 14 residues. Trimming left V 0 bases short and J 2 bases short, with 8 bases between. The CDR3: CASSLGVRNYGYTF. The CDR3, as DNA: TGTGCCAGCAGCTTGGGAGTGAGAAACTATGGCTACACCTTC.

The chain couples TRBV9 to TRBJ1-1; D is uncertain. Germline lookup yields CDR1 SGDLS and CDR2 YYNGEE. Trimming took 0 bases from V and 0 from J, leaving 6 bases between them. There are 14 residues in the CDR3. The CDR3 coding sequence is TGTGCCAGCAGCGTAGATGTCATGAACACTGAAGCTTTCTTT. This translates into CASSVDVMNTEAFF.

The V and J genes are TRBV28 and TRBJ1-4; D is uncertain. The CDR3 is made up of 15 amino acids. Germline V CDR1 and CDR2: MDHEN, SYDVKM. Trimming removed 4 bases from V and 0 bases from J, with 9 bases in between. CDR3 bases: TGTGCCAGCAGTTCCCACCGAGCAACTAATGAAAAACTGTTTTTT. This sequence encodes CASSSHRATNEKLFF.

This clonotype showed up just a few times. The rearrangement links TRBV7-2 to TRBJ2-5; D is unclear. In germline, CDR1 is SGHTA, CDR2 FQGNSA. The V and J ends lost 3 bases and 4 bases respectively, with 6 bases between them. The CDR3 consists of 12 residues. The CDR3 loop reads CASSFARETQYF. The CDR3, as DNA: TGTGCCAGCAGCTTTGCCAGAGAGACCCAGTACTTC. Using reference TRBV7-2 and TRBJ2-5 for the parts outside the CDR3, the full variable domain is GAGVSQSPSNKVTEKGKDVELRCDPISGHTALYWYRQSLGQGLEFLIYFQGNSAPDKSGLPSDRFSAERTGGSVSTLTIQRTQQEDSAVYLCASSFARETQYFGPGTRLLVL.

This clonotype was detected a few times. This rearrangement joins TRBV5-6 to TRBJ1-1, with 10 positions matching TRBD1. The CDR3 contains 13 residues. Trimming cost V 4 bases and J 10 bases; bases outside gene matches: 7. Germline values: CDR1 SGHDT, CDR2 YYEEEE. In DNA, the CDR3 is TGTGCCAGCAGCCTAGACAGGGGGCGCGGAGCTTTCTTT. Protein sequence: CASSLDRGRGAFF.

This clonotype has just a few counts. The rearrangement uses TRBV7-8 and TRBJ2-7; TRBD1 or TRBD2 may be the D gene (5 bases each). Trimming pared 5 bases from V and 0 bases from J, leaving 11 bases between. CDR3 length equals 14 residues. Germline V gene sequence: CDR1 SGHVS, CDR2 FQNEAQ. CDR3 coding DNA: TGTGCCAGCAGCCCGGGACCGAACTCCTACGAGCAGTACTTC. The encoded protein is CASSPGPNSYEQYF.

In its sample, this clonotype was seen a few times. The chain is built from TRBV7-3 and TRBJ2-5; D is possibly TRBD1 (5 bases). The V gene's germline CDR1 is SGHTA and CDR2 FQGTGA. This CDR3 is 13 amino acids long. V lost 4 bases, J lost 2 bases, and 8 bases lay in between. This CDR3 reads CASSSRQQETQYF. CDR3 DNA sequence: TGTGCCAGCAGCTCACGACAGCAAGAGACCCAGTACTTC.

The V and J genes are TRBV20-1 and TRBJ2-3; 7 positions agree with TRBD1. The V segment lost 5 bases and the J segment 4 bases; nucleotides outside the gene matches: 9. The CDR3 extends over 14 amino acids. Per the germline V gene, CDR1 is DFQATT and CDR2 is SNEGSKA (reference sequence). This chain's CDR3 is CSAPQTGFSDTQYF. CDR3 nucleotides: TGCAGTGCTCCCCAGACAGGGTTCTCAGATACGCAGTATTTT.

The V and J genes are TRBV11-2 and TRBJ2-5, with D tentatively TRBD2 (5 bases). V shed 3 bases and J shed 4 bases, with 12 bases lying between them. The CDR3 has 14 residues. Per the germline V gene, CDR1 is SGHAT and CDR2 is FQNNGV. The chain's CDR3 is CASSFFGKLETQYF. CDR3 DNA: TGTGCCAGCAGCTTCTTCGGGAAACTAGAGACCCAGTACTTC.

This clonotype came up a few times. J is TRBJ2-7 and V is TRBV28, with D perhaps given as TRBD1 or TRBD2 (5 bases each). Looked up from germline, CDR1 is MDHEN and CDR2 is SYDVKM. The CDR3 spans 16 residues. Trimming took 3 bases from V and 1 from J, leaving 16 bases between them. CDR3 in amino acids: CASSLAGTITSYEQYF. CDR3 in DNA: TGTGCCAGCAGTTTGGCCGGGACGATTACATCCTACGAGCAGTACTTC.

In this sample, this clonotype turned up a few times. V and J are TRBV10-3 and TRBJ2-5, with 9 nucleotides matching TRBD2. This CDR3 is built from 14 residues. Germline CDR1 reads ENHRY; CDR2 reads SYGVKD. With 5 bases clipped from V and 5 bases from J, the junction kept 6 bases outside the gene matches. The chain's CDR3 is CAISIAGVRETQYF. CDR3 coding DNA: TGTGCCATCAGTATAGCGGGAGTTCGGGAGACCCAGTACTTC.

This clonotype was counted only a few times. The chain has TRBV5-5 and TRBJ2-5; 9 nucleotides match TRBD2. There are 15 residues in the CDR3. Looked up from germline, CDR1 is SGHKS and CDR2 is YYEKEE (reference sequence). The trim removed 4 bases at V and 5 bases at J, leaving 9 bases unmatched. The CDR3 sequence is CASSAHSGGGETQYF. CDR3 DNA sequence: TGTGCCAGCAGCGCGCATAGCGGGGGAGGGGAGACCCAGTACTTC. Full variable domain (remainder filled in from reference TRBV5-5 and TRBJ2-5): DAGVTQSPTHLIKTRGQQVTLRCSPISGHKSVSWYQQVLGQGPQFIFQYYEKEERGRGNFPDRFSARQFPNYSSELNVNALLLGDSALYLCASSAHSGGGETQYFGPGTRLLVL.

The rearrangement links TRBV4-1 to TRBJ2-3, with 7 bases fitting TRBD1. The V segment lost 5 bases and the J segment 3 bases; nucleotides outside the gene matches: 5. Germline values: CDR1 MGHRA, CDR2 YSYEKL. CDR3 length equals 14 residues. CDR3 in amino acids: CASSVRQGTDTQYF. The CDR3 region has the DNA TGCGCCAGCAGCGTAAGACAGGGAACAGATACGCAGTATTTT.

In this sample, this clonotype turned up a few times. This chain joins TRBV28 and TRBJ2-1; TRBD1 matches at 7 bases. V lost 3 bases, J lost 6 bases, and 8 bases stayed unmatched. The CDR3 has 15 residues. Germline V CDR1 and CDR2: MDHEN, SYDVKM. CDR3 sequence (DNA): TGTGCCAGCAGTTTGTTCAGGGGGACCCGCAATGAGCAGTTCTTC. It is translated as CASSLFRGTRNEQFF.

The J gene is TRBJ2-6, the V gene TRBV5-1; TRBD1 matches 7 bases. CDR3 length: 15 amino acids. Trimming cost V 5 bases and J 4 bases; bases outside gene matches: 6. Per the germline V gene, CDR1 is SGHRS and CDR2 is YFSETQ. CDR3 amino acids: CASSYDRVGANVLTF. The CDR3 nucleotides read TGCGCCAGCAGTTACGACAGGGTCGGGGCCAACGTCCTGACTTTC. Combining the CDR3 with reference TRBV5-1 and TRBJ2-6 gives the whole variable domain KAGVTQTPRYLIKTRGQQVTLSCSPISGHRSVSWYQQTPGQGLQFLFEYFSETQRNKGNFPGRFSGRQFSNSRSEMNVSTLELGDSALYLCASSYDRVGANVLTFGAGSRLTVL.

V is TRBV7-2 and J is TRBJ1-1; 8 bases map to TRBD1. Per the germline V gene, CDR1 is SGHTA and CDR2 is FQGNSA. The CDR3 is made up of 12 amino acids. The ends lost 5 bases at V and 7 bases at J; junction bases unmatched: 3. The CDR3 reads CASSRDRFEAFF. CDR3 nucleotides: TGTGCCAGCAGCAGGGACAGGTTTGAAGCTTTCTTT.

This clonotype came up a few times. The chain combines TRBV11-1 with TRBJ2-4; 14 nucleotides line up with TRBD2. Germline assignment: CDR1 SGHAT and CDR2 FQDESV (reference sequence). The CDR3 is made up of 19 amino acids. V dropped 5 bases and J dropped 2; count of bases not matched to a gene: 11. The CDR3 nucleotides read TGTGCCAGCAGCCCTGTACCGGGACTAGCGGGAGAGACCAAAAACATTCAGTACTTC. Protein product: CASSPVPGLAGETKNIQYF.

A few counts support this clonotype. The chain links TRBV20-1 to TRBJ1-2; 7 bases align to TRBD1. V shed 6 bases, J shed 4 bases, and the junction held 8 bases outside the gene matches. Germline V gene data show CDR1 as DFQATT and CDR2 as SNEGSKA (reference sequence). The CDR3 runs 13 residues. The CDR3 reads CSAKTGSIYGYTF. CDR3 nucleotide sequence: TGCAGTGCAAAGACAGGGTCGATCTATGGCTACACCTTC.

The table lists this clonotype with a few counts. V gene TRBV10-3 combines with J gene TRBJ2-1, with D possibly matching TRBD2 (6 bases). The germline V gene has CDR1 ENHRY and CDR2 SYGVKD. V was pared by 0 bases and J by 6 bases, with 15 bases between. The CDR3 covers 16 residues. CDR3 sequence reads: CAISESTGTRTNEQFF. The CDR3 DNA reads as TGTGCCATCAGTGAGTCGACGGGGACTCGGACCAATGAGCAGTTCTTC.

In this sample, this clonotype turned up many times. Its ends do not fully match the called genes, so a read error is possible. This chain joins TRBV12-3 or TRBV12-4 and TRBJ2-3; no definite D call. The CDR3 has 15 residues. The CDR3: CASSLASGSTDTQYF. The CDR3 DNA follows: TGCGCCAGCAGCTTGGCCTCGGGTAGCACAGATACGCAGTATTTT.

This clonotype has a handful of counts. The rearrangement links TRBV12-3 or TRBV12-4 to TRBJ1-6; TRBD1 aligns across 7 bases. The CDR3 is 14 amino acids. The trim removed 2 bases at V and 8 bases at J, leaving 3 bases unmatched. Written as DNA, the CDR3 is TGTGCCAGCAGTTTACAGGGGACAGATTCACCCCTCCACTTT. It is translated as CASSLQGTDSPLHF.

This sequence joins TRBV5-6 and TRBJ2-1; D is undetermined. CDR3 length equals 13 residues. V lost 0 bases and J lost 4, with 5 bases in between. Germline V CDR1 and CDR2: SGHDT, YYEEEE. The CDR3 here is CASSLVLYNEQFF. Here the CDR3 DNA reads TGTGCCAGCAGCTTGGTTCTATACAATGAGCAGTTCTTC.

This clonotype was observed a handful of times. The chain couples TRBV5-1 to TRBJ1-5; D is perhaps TRBD1 (5 bases). V was trimmed by 4 bases and J by 4 bases, leaving 12 bases between them. Germline CDR1 reads SGHRS; CDR2 reads YFSETQ. The CDR3 contains 14 residues. The DNA for the CDR3 is TGCGCCAGCAGCATCGGCGGGGGGAATCAGCCCCAGCATTTT. Translation gives CASSIGGGNQPQHF.